The table lists the clone carrying this T cell receptor (beta chain) with many counts. Its antigen is currently unknown. Reverse transcribing all isolated RNA meant expressed TCRB transcripts were sequenced. Using immunoSEQ multiplex PCR, the repertoire was profiled, and TCRdb retains in-frame clones only, with some absent. The repertoire includes fewer than 400,000 clones, 9.3% of them detected once, and 1% sits in the top ten. This entry is derived from a study of beta chain features in type 1 diabetes. Study-wide points: When VDJ junctions were examined, type 1 diabetes patients showed fewer insertions and more deletions. Significant though moderate, a shortening of TCRB CDR3s appeared in all four CD4+ subsets of Type 1 diabetes patients.

Trimming took 1 base from V and 6 from J, leaving 10 bases between them. The CDR3 contains 15 residues. The germline V gene has CDR1 SGHDN and CDR2 FVKESK. The TCR originated in a man aged 25-40 years with type 1 diabetes. The sequenced sample consisted of central memory CD4+ T cells from blood. The chain has TRBV14 and TRBJ1-6; a possible D gene is TRBD1 (5 bases). The CDR3 protein is CASSQVPGSNSPLHF. The DNA of the CDR3 is TGTGCCAGCAGCCAAGTCCCAGGGTCTAATTCACCCCTCCACTTT.